These 13 T cell receptor beta chains were sequenced from one sample in a study of beta chain features in type 1 diabetes. Study-level findings and limits: Shorter TCRB CDR3s, moderately but significantly so, marked every one of the four CD4+ subsets in Type 1 diabetes patients.

The investigators reverse transcribed all of the isolated RNA, so they sequenced expressed TCRB transcripts. TCRdb's copy holds only in-frame clones and misses some; the assay was immunoSEQ multiplex PCR. The sample holds hundreds of thousands of clones, around 15% seen once. Their antigens are not known. The sequencing sample was made of naive CD4+ T cells from blood. These receptors were collected from a man younger than 30 with type 1 diabetes.

This chain connects TRBV20-1 to TRBJ1-2; D remains unclear. From germline, CDR1 is DFQATT and CDR2 SNEGSKA (reference sequence). Deletions cut 3 bases from V and 8 bases from J, with 10 bases between. CDR3 length equals 11 residues. The CDR3 spells CSARNPGGYTF. CDR3 nucleotides: TGCAGTGCTAGGAACCCTGGGGGCTACACCTTC.

This clone was found a few times. The J gene is TRBJ2-3, the V gene TRBV28; D unresolved. CDR3 length: 12 residues. Germline loops: CDR1 MDHEN, CDR2 SYDVKM. Trimming removed 7 bases from V and 6 bases from J, with 11 bases in between. In DNA form, the CDR3 reads TGTGCCAGCAACCAGTTAGGGGATACGCAGTATTTT. Its protein product is CASNQLGDTQYF.

In the case of this clone: Different DNA sequences within this sample yield the same CDR3. The V gene is TRBV20-1, the J gene TRBJ2-1; TRBD2 is a possible D gene (6 bases). The CDR3 has 11 residues. Between the trimmed V and J ends, which lost 3 bases and 7 bases, there was a span of 7 bases. CDR1 DFQATT and CDR2 SNEGSKA come from the germline V gene (reference sequence). As DNA, the CDR3 is TGCAGTGCTAGTCGGGGGAATGAGCAGTTCTTC. Its translation: CSASRGNEQFF.

J is TRBJ1-6 and V is TRBV6-5; 7 nucleotides match TRBD1. J was trimmed by 6 bases and V by 7 bases; bases with no gene match: 9. Germline V gene data show CDR1 as MNHEY and CDR2 as SVGAGI. CDR3 size: 15 residues. The CDR3 DNA sequence: TGTGCCAGCACTCCAACAGGGGCCAGTAATTCACCCCTCCACTTT. It yields the protein CASTPTGASNSPLHF.

This clone turned up a few times. The chain uses TRBV13 and TRBJ2-4, with a possible D match to TRBD1 (6 bases). Trimming cost V 5 bases and J 1 base, with 18 bases left between them. CDR3 length equals 17 residues. The germline CDR1 and CDR2 sequences are PRHDT and FYEKMQ (reference sequence). This CDR3 reads CASSITGQLIAKNIQYF. In nucleotides, the CDR3 is TGTGCCAGCAGCATTACAGGGCAGCTCATCGCCAAAAACATTCAGTACTTC.

A word on this clone: This sample also contains other DNA sequences that code for the same CDR3. The J gene is TRBJ1-1, the V gene TRBV5-1; D is unclear. Per the germline V gene, CDR1 is SGHRS and CDR2 is YFSETQ. The ends were cut back, 0 bases at V and 4 bases at J, with 7 bases in the middle. This CDR3 contains 13 residues. In DNA, the CDR3 is TGCGCCAGCAGCTTGGATGGTGGCACTGAAGCTTTCTTT. Its protein is CASSLDGGTEAFF.

To note about this clone: Different DNA sequences within this sample yield the same CDR3. The V gene is TRBV7-2, the J gene TRBJ1-2, with TRBD1 matching 7 bases. The V gene's germline CDR1 is SGHTA and CDR2 FQGNSA. The CDR3 covers 13 residues. Trimming removed 5 bases from V and 5 bases from J; junction bases left unmatched: 5. CDR3 loop: CASSPGTAYGYTF. CDR3 coding DNA: TGTGCCAGCAGCCCCGGGACAGCTTATGGCTACACCTTC.

The rearrangement joins TRBV2 to TRBJ1-2; weak D call: TRBD1 (5 bases). The V end was cut by 8 bases, the J end by 0 bases, with 13 bases between. CDR1 SNHLY and CDR2 FYNNEI come from the germline V gene. CDR3 length equals 14 residues. Here the CDR3 reads CASVAETANYGYTF. DNA for the CDR3: TGTGCCAGCGTGGCGGAGACAGCTAACTATGGCTACACCTTC.

V usage is TRBV6-6 and J usage is TRBJ2-3; weak D call: TRBD1 (5 bases). Per germline, CDR1 MNHNY and CDR2 SVGAGI (reference sequence). CDR3 size: 15 residues. V was cut by 2 bases and J by 0 bases, with 9 bases left in between. CDR3 residues: CASSYGAASTDTQYF. The CDR3 region has the DNA TGTGCCAGCAGTTACGGGGCAGCTAGCACAGATACGCAGTATTTT.

This clone was recorded a few times. V is TRBV29-1 and J is TRBJ1-1; 7 bases agree with TRBD1. J was trimmed by 3 bases and V by 2 bases; bases with no gene match: 0. The CDR3 consists of 12 residues. Germline V gene data show CDR1 as SQVTM and CDR2 as ANQGSEA. DNA for the CDR3: TGCAGCGTTGAACAGGGGGACACTGAAGCTTTCTTT. Encoded protein: CSVEQGDTEAFF.

CDR3 protein: CASGLGRNYGYTF. CDR3 DNA sequence: TGTGCCAGCGGGTTGGGACGGAACTATGGCTACACCTTC. The chain employs TRBV6-1 and TRBJ1-2; D possibly corresponds to TRBD1 (5 bases). The CDR3 is 13 residues long. CDR1 is MNHNS and CDR2 is SASEGT in the germline V gene. The V and J ends lost 8 bases and 2 bases respectively, with 12 bases between them.

The rearrangement joins TRBV28 to TRBJ1-5; D unresolved. The CDR3 is made up of 15 amino acids. V lost 6 bases, J lost 3 bases, and 15 bases lay in between. The germline V gene has CDR1 MDHEN and CDR2 SYDVKM. CDR3 protein: CASSPLGSVNQPQHF. The CDR3 DNA sequence: TGTGCCAGCAGCCCTTTGGGGTCGGTCAATCAGCCCCAGCATTTT. Combining the CDR3 with reference TRBV28 and TRBJ1-5 gives the whole variable domain DVKVTQSSRYLVKRTGEKVFLECVQDMDHENMFWYRQDPGLGLRLIYFSYDVKMKEKGDIPEGYSVSREKKERFSLILESASTNQTSMYLCASSPLGSVNQPQHFGDGTRLSIL.

This clone has only a few counts. The chain uses TRBV29-1 and TRBJ2-7; no clear D. There are 11 residues in the CDR3. The V gene's germline CDR1 is SQVTM and CDR2 ANQGSEA. Trimming took off 4 bases at V and 3 bases at J, with 7 bases between the two ends. CDR3 residues: CSVGTDYEQYF. The CDR3 DNA is TGCAGCGTTGGGACCGACTACGAGCAGTACTTC.